This T cell receptor beta chain was identified during a study of blood T cell repertoires in COVID-19 (TCRdb year 2020). Concerning the study at large: Samples covering the acute and convalescent phases of COVID-19 were provided by collaborators in the United States, Italy and Spain. Where available, HLA class I and class II types were obtained from metadata supplied by the sample provider rather than from assay-based typing. The samples were drawn from the first 160 participants of the ongoing ImmuneRACE study and from over 950 subjects provided by 6 global collaborators. The material from the prospective study consisted of cDNA or gDNA derived from T cells, B-cell-depleted T cells, or PBMCs. A freely available public database, intended as a resource for researchers studying the immune response to SARS-CoV-2, is where the repertoires were released. The dataset comprised deeply sampled blood TCRbeta repertoires from subjects exposed to, actively infected with, or recovered from COVID-19. Nearly every sample came with metadata listing a de-identified subject ID, COVID-19 status, age in years and sex. Study-wide conclusions, independent of this receptor: Clinical and demographic metadata were provided uncurated, with the amount varying by source and participant.

The CDR3, cysteine through phenylalanine, is 13 amino acids long. Only CDR3 DNA remains: 39 bases, in frame from the first base. For this chain, trimming is 11 bases at the V end and 8 bases at the J end, and the number of junction bases without a gene match is 14. CDR1 and CDR2 (WNHNN, SYGVQD) derive from the germline V gene (reference sequence). The immunoSEQ Assay, a bias-controlled multiplex PCR, was used to amplify TCRbeta CDR3 regions from genomic DNA. Under the source paper's analysis protocol: The number of nucleated cells in each sample was estimated from the amplification of reference gene primers within the assay. Sequence reads were collapsed and filtered to measure the absolute abundance of every unique TCRbeta CDR3 rearrangement. For each sample, productive Simpson clonality was calculated as the square root of Simpson's diversity index over productive rearrangements. The clones in this table, taken by TCRdb from immuneACCESS, are in-frame only. Not every clone is retained; where verified, under half of the shortfall comes from an unresolved V gene, and the cause of the rest is unknown. V, J and clone size are taken as reported in that table, and D and trimming were inferred from the DNA itself. The sample yields almost 250,000 clones; roughly 83% were counted once. About 5.4% of the sample is held by the ten biggest clonotypes.

A word on this clone: Its antigen remains undetermined. Qualities for individual bases were not recorded, and no much larger clone is one base off.

One collaborating source in Seattle enrolled patients during active infection and followed them longitudinally through the course of disease. The collaborating institutions used their own protocols to collect whole blood in K2EDTA tubes. For TCRbeta analysis, collaborators shipped samples as frozen whole blood, isolated PBMCs, or DNA extracted from either of those sample types. This clonotype was obtained from a woman at least 80 years old with COVID-19, enrolled during active disease. The sequencing input was peripheral blood. The rearranged chain carries TRBV10-1 and TRBJ1-2, with 7 middle bases fitting TRBD1. The DNA reads TGCGCCGGGGCGACAGGGAGTCCTAGGGGCTACACCTTC. This codes for CAGATGSPRGYTF.